One sample yielded the 20 T cell receptor beta chains listed below, sequenced in a study of post-analysis software for immune sequencing data (dated by TCRdb to between 2014 and 2017). Here is what the overall study found, with its caveats: Patients showed significantly higher frequencies than controls for roughly 5 TRBV segments, among them TRBV5-6, TRBV5-1 and TRBV20-1.

Their target antigens are unknown. Library preparation was by PCR. Sequencing instrument: Illumina HiSeq 2500. To reduce PCR and sequencing biases, unique molecular identifiers were incorporated into the TCR beta cDNA libraries. Through fastp at Q25 and MiXCR, TCRdb rebuilt clones from the public reads, retaining in-frame beta chains. Rows are combined by CDR3 protein, so each entry shows the most common genes and DNA. In this sample the table shows roughly 600,000 distinct CDR3 sequences, 40% to 50% of which occur a single time. Together, the top ten hold over 1.5% of the sample. The sample was blood. Every receptor here comes from a girl aged 10 to 17 with multiple sclerosis.

As concerns this clonotype: The junction does not match germline at one end; this may be a read error. The chain links TRBV5-1 to TRBJ2-1; 14 nucleotides line up with TRBD2. CDR1 SGHRS and CDR2 YFSETQ come from the germline V gene. This CDR3 is 15 amino acids long. The CDR3 DNA reads TGCGCCAGCAACCCGACTAGCGGGAGGGCGAATGATCAGTTCTTC. Amino acid sequence: CASNPTSGRANDQFF.

In this sample, this clonotype turned up a few times. The V and J genes are TRBV5-1 and TRBJ2-5; TRBD1 is a possible D gene (6 bases). The V and J ends lost 0 bases and 5 bases respectively, with 11 bases between them. The CDR3 runs 14 residues. CDR1 and CDR2 from the germline V gene are SGHRS and YFSETQ. CDR3 nucleotides: TGCGCCAGCAGCTTGGGACAGGTTATGGAGACCCAGTACTTC. Encoded protein: CASSLGQVMETQYF.

This rearrangement joins TRBV4-1 to TRBJ2-1; 10 nucleotides agree with TRBD2. The CDR3 has 17 residues. Trimming took 2 bases from V and 10 from J; bases not matched to a gene: 14. Germline V gives CDR1 MGHRA, CDR2 YSYEKL. The CDR3, as DNA: TGCGCCAGCAGCCAAAAAGGACTAGCGGTCACTACGGGGGAGCAGTTCTTC. Residues: CASSQKGLAVTTGEQFF.

This clonotype was seen more than once but under ten times. This chain links TRBV5-6 with TRBJ2-4; 9 nucleotides line up with TRBD1. V shed 4 bases and J 6 bases; nucleotides not matched to a gene: 2. Germline lookup yields CDR1 SGHDT and CDR2 YYEEEE. This CDR3 contains 13 residues. Here the CDR3 reads CASSPTGGNIQYF. The CDR3 DNA is TGTGCCAGCAGCCCGACAGGGGGAAACATTCAGTACTTC.

The table lists this clonotype with a few counts. This chain joins TRBV29-1 and TRBJ2-1; 8 bases match TRBD1. V lost 6 bases, J lost 4 bases, and 11 bases stayed unmatched. The CDR3 spans 15 residues. Per germline, CDR1 SQVTM and CDR2 ANQGSEA. CDR3 sequence (DNA): TGCAGCGTCGGAGACAGGGGACGAGGGTACAATGAGCAGTTCTTC. Translating it yields CSVGDRGRGYNEQFF.

The sample holds a few counts of this clonotype. The chain uses TRBV5-5 and TRBJ2-3; no reliable D call. The CDR3 consists of 14 residues. CDR1 SGHKS and CDR2 YYEKEE come from the germline V gene (reference sequence). Trimming pared 0 bases from V and 3 bases from J, leaving 8 bases between. The CDR3: CASSLGIGTDTQYF. The CDR3, as DNA: TGTGCCAGCAGCTTGGGTATAGGGACAGATACGCAGTATTTT.

The gene calls are TRBV13 and TRBJ2-5; 13 bases are shared with TRBD2. Trimming cost V 5 bases and J 11 bases; bases outside gene matches: 14. This CDR3 comprises 16 residues. Germline loops: CDR1 PRHDT, CDR2 FYEKMQ (reference sequence). DNA of the CDR3: TGTGCCAGCAGCCCAGAAGGGACTAGCGGGACTCATGAGCAGTACTTC. This encodes CASSPEGTSGTHEQYF.

The gene calls are TRBV2 and TRBJ2-5; D may be TRBD1 (6 bases). V was trimmed by 3 bases and J by 11 bases, leaving 16 bases between them. The CDR3 covers 13 residues. Germline loops: CDR1 SNHLY, CDR2 FYNNEI. DNA of the CDR3: TGTGCCAGCAGTGAGCTAGGGGGTATTGAGCAGTACTTC. The encoded protein is CASSELGGIEQYF.

The chain recombines TRBV20-1 with TRBJ2-3; no clear D. V gave up 5 bases and J gave up 5 bases, with 5 bases separating them. The germline CDR1 and CDR2 sequences are DFQATT and SNEGSKA (reference sequence). The CDR3 is 10 amino acids. CDR3 sequence: CSARQDTQYF. CDR3 nucleotides: TGCAGTGCTCGACAAGATACGCAGTATTTT.

This clonotype appeared once. The rearrangement links TRBV29-1 to TRBJ1-2, with TRBD1 as a possible D gene (5 bases). Germline CDR1 and CDR2: SQVTM and ANQGSEA. This CDR3 comprises 13 residues. V lost 5 bases and J 8 bases, leaving 18 bases between the germline ends. CDR3 in amino acids: CSVRVGQGKGYTF. DNA for the CDR3: TGCAGCGTTAGGGTAGGGCAGGGTAAAGGCTACACCTTC.

This clonotype has a handful of counts. The chain employs TRBV4-1 and TRBJ1-6; D is uncertain. Trimming took 4 bases from V and 1 from J, leaving 11 bases between them. Germline V lookup: CDR1 MGHRA, CDR2 YSYEKL. The length of the CDR3 is 16 residues. CDR3 in DNA: TGCGCCAGCAGCCCCTCCGGGGTTTCCTATAATTCACCCCTCCACTTT. Encoded protein: CASSPSGVSYNSPLHF.

V usage is TRBV6-6 and J usage is TRBJ2-5, with TRBD1 identical over 7 bases. The V and J ends lost 9 bases and 5 bases, in that order; junction bases with no gene match: 12. Germline V gives CDR1 MNHNY, CDR2 SVGAGI (reference sequence). This CDR3 is 14 amino acids long. The CDR3 here is CASKRRQGAETQYF. In DNA form, the CDR3 reads TGTGCCAGTAAAAGGAGACAGGGTGCGGAGACCCAGTACTTC.

The V call is TRBV11-2, the J call TRBJ2-1; 8 bases line up with TRBD1. The J call may be incorrect, as the DNA end agrees better with TRBJ2-7. CDR3 length: 16 residues. Germline CDR1 and CDR2: SGHAT and FQNNGV. The DNA of the CDR3 is TGTGCCAGCAGCTCACCAAACAGGGGGTCAGATTACGAGCAGTACTTC. This gives the protein CASSSPNRGSDYEQYF.

To note about this clonotype: One end of the junction does not line up with germline, which may come from a read error. The gene calls are TRBV20-1 and TRBJ2-1; 13 bases match TRBD2. The V gene's germline CDR1 is DFQATT and CDR2 SNEGSKA (reference sequence). The CDR3 length is 14 residues. CDR3 in DNA: TGCAGTGCTGCACTAGCGGGAGGGCCGAATGAGCAGTGCTTC. This encodes CSAALAGGPNEQCF.

The genes are TRBV20-1 and TRBJ2-2; 12 bases are a match to TRBD1. Trimming at V came to 6 bases and at J to 5 bases, leaving 4 bases not matched to a gene. This CDR3 is built from 14 residues. Germline V gene sequence: CDR1 DFQATT, CDR2 SNEGSKA (reference sequence). The DNA of the CDR3 is TGCAGTGCCCCGGGACAGGGGGCGACCGGGGAGCTGTTTTTT. This codes for CSAPGQGATGELFF.

This clonotype has only one observation. Germline and junction disagree at one end, which may indicate a read error. The rearrangement uses TRBV28 and TRBJ2-1; TRBD2 aligns across 9 bases. The J call may be faulty, since TRBJ2-7 better matches the DNA end. CDR1 is MDHEN, CDR2 SYDVKM, per germline. This CDR3 contains 16 residues. Here the CDR3 DNA reads TGTGCCGGCAGTTTCCCCTCGACTAGCGGATCCTACGAGCAGTACTTC. It is translated as CAGSFPSTSGSYEQYF.

The rearrangement uses TRBV12-3 or TRBV12-4 and TRBJ1-2; 7 bases are shared with TRBD1. Trimming removed 8 bases from V and 2 bases from J; junction bases left unmatched: 8. The CDR3 is 14 amino acids. CDR3 DNA: TGTGCCAGCCTTCCCGGGACAGACAACTATGGCTACACCTTC. Protein sequence: CASLPGTDNYGYTF.

This clonotype was seen a handful of times. This chain connects TRBV28 to TRBJ2-1, with 7 bases that match TRBD2. The CDR3 has 13 residues. The J segment lost 2 bases and the V segment lost 10 bases, leaving 5 bases of the junction unmatched. CDR1 is MDHEN and CDR2 is SYDVKM in the germline V gene. CDR3 residues: CAIGGRAYNEQFF. The CDR3 DNA is TGTGCCATCGGGGGGAGGGCCTACAATGAGCAGTTCTTC. Full variable domain (outside the CDR3, taken from reference TRBV28 and TRBJ2-1): DVKVTQSSRYLVKRTGEKVFLECVQDMDHENMFWYRQDPGLGLRLIYFSYDVKMKEKGDIPEGYSVSREKKERFSLILESASTNQTSMYLCAIGGRAYNEQFFGPGTRLTVL.

This clonotype has only one observation. The rearrangement joins TRBV10-3 to TRBJ1-1; D is ambiguous. Germline V gene lookup returns CDR1 ENHRY and CDR2 SYGVKD. The CDR3 extends over 17 amino acids. V lost 0 bases to trimming and J lost 0 bases, with 14 bases between them. The CDR3, as DNA: TGTGCCATCAGTGAGTCGCGGGATCGGGTCATGAACACTGAAGCTTTCTTT. Its protein product is CAISESRDRVMNTEAFF.

This chain joins TRBV7-8 and TRBJ1-2; a possible D gene is TRBD1 (5 bases). Per the germline V gene, CDR1 is SGHVS and CDR2 is FQNEAQ. V was shortened by 0 bases and J by 6 bases, with 14 bases between the two germline ends. This CDR3 region has 15 residues. The DNA for the CDR3 is TGTGCCAGCAGCTTAGCGCGGGTGGGGACGGATGGCTACACCTTC. Translation gives CASSLARVGTDGYTF.